Shown below are 7 T cell receptor beta chains from a single sample sequenced in a study of type 1 regulatory T cells. In TCRdb, the reads were re-called with MiXCR into one record per CDR3 protein. The data show some 89,000 distinct CDR3 sequences, roughly 28% seen once. Sequenced: CD4+ T cells, either the whole sample or a sorted fraction (not recorded which). The receptors come from a human donor in good health.

Details on this clonotype: At one end, the junction sequence differs from germline, possibly due to a read error. This sequence joins TRBV5-5 and TRBJ2-3, with D perhaps TRBD1 or TRBD2 (5 bases each). The CDR3 is 14 amino acids. CDR1 is SGHKS and CDR2 is YYEKEE in the germline V gene (reference sequence). The CDR3 region is CASSFSEFTGTQYF. The CDR3 bases are TGTGCCAGCAGCTTTAGCGAGTTCACAGGTACGCAGTATTTT.

The chain is built from TRBV20-1 and TRBJ2-5; no definite D call. Germline V gene lookup returns CDR1 DFQATT and CDR2 SNEGSKA (reference sequence). The CDR3 runs 12 residues. Trimming stripped 1 base from V and 4 bases from J, with 7 bases between. The CDR3 reads CSARAGIETQYF. The CDR3 DNA sequence: TGCAGTGCTAGAGCGGGTATAGAGACCCAGTACTTC.

This clonotype was seen once. This chain connects TRBV20-1 to TRBJ2-1, with D uncertain. V was cut by 0 bases and J by 3 bases, with 15 bases left in between. CDR3 length equals 16 residues. Germline V lookup: CDR1 DFQATT, CDR2 SNEGSKA (reference sequence). The CDR3 sequence: CSARDKRLIYYNEQFF. CDR3 in DNA: TGCAGTGCTAGAGATAAGAGGCTAATCTACTACAATGAGCAGTTCTTC.

CDR3: CASSDDSLYQPQHF. The CDR3 DNA reads as TGTGCCAGCAGCGACGACAGCCTTTATCAGCCCCAGCATTTT. J is TRBJ1-5 and V is TRBV7-2, with D perhaps TRBD1 (5 bases). Germline lookup yields CDR1 SGHTA and CDR2 FQGNSA. The CDR3 is 14 residues long. V was cut by 5 bases and J by 5 bases, with 13 bases left in between.

The J gene is TRBJ2-1, the V gene TRBV6-6, with a weak D call TRBD2 (6 bases). Trimming took off 8 bases at V and 5 bases at J, with 19 bases between the two ends. Germline V gene sequence: CDR1 MNHNY, CDR2 SVGAGI (reference sequence). CDR3 length: 15 amino acids. CDR3 amino acids: CASAWAGWINNEQFF. In DNA, the CDR3 is TGTGCCAGCGCCTGGGCGGGATGGATTAACAATGAGCAGTTCTTC.

The chain has TRBV5-5 and TRBJ1-2, with a tentative D call TRBD1 (6 bases). CDR3 length: 14 residues. The germline V and J ends were trimmed by 4 bases and 6 bases, with 16 bases remaining between them. Germline V gives CDR1 SGHKS, CDR2 YYEKEE (reference sequence). DNA of the CDR3: TGTGCCAGCAGCCCCCTAACAGGGAACCATGGCTACACCTTC. Amino acids: CASSPLTGNHGYTF.

J is TRBJ2-5 and V is TRBV27, with unresolved D. Germline values: CDR1 MNHEY, CDR2 SMNVEV (reference sequence). V lost 5 bases and J 7 bases, leaving 23 bases between the germline ends. The CDR3 length is 16 residues. CDR3 residues: CASSPPSRGASGTQYF. CDR3 bases: TGTGCCAGCAGTCCTCCGAGCCGTGGAGCGTCTGGGACCCAGTACTTC.